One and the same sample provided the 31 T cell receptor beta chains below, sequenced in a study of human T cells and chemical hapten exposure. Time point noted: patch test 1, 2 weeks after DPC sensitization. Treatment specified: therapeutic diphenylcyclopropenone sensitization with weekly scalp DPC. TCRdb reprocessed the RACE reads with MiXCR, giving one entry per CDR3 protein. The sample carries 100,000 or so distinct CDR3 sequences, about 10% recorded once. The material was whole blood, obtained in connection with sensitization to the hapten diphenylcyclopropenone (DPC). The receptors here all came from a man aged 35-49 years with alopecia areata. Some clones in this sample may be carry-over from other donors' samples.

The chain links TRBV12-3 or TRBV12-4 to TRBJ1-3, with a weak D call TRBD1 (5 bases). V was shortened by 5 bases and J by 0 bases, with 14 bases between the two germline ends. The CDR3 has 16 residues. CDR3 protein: CASSTWVGRSGNTIYF. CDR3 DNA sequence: TGTGCCAGCAGTACCTGGGTGGGGCGCTCTGGAAACACCATATATTTT.

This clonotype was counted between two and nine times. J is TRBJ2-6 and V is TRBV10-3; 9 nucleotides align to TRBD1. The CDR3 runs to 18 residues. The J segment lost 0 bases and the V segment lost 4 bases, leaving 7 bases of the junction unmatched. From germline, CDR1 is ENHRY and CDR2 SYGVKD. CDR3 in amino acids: CAISGPGQGRSGANVLTF. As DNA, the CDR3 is TGTGCCATCAGTGGACCGGGACAGGGTCGCTCTGGGGCCAACGTCCTGACTTTC.

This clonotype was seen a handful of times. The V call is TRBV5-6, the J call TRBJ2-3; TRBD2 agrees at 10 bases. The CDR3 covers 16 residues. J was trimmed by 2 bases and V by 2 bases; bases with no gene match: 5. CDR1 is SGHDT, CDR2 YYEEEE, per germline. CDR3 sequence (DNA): TGTGCCAGCAGCTTTCTTGGGACTAGCGCCACAGATACGCAGTATTTT. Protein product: CASSFLGTSATDTQYF.

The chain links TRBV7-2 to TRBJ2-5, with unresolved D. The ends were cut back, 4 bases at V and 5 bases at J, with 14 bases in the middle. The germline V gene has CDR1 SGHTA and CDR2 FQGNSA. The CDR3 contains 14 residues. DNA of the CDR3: TGTGCCAGCAGCTCCACCCGGGCACTCGAGACCCAGTACTTC. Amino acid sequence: CASSSTRALETQYF.

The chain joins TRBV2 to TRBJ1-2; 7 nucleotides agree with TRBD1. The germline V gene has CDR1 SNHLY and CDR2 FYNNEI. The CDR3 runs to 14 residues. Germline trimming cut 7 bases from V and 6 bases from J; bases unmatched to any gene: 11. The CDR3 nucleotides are TGTGCCAGCAATTTAGTGACAGGGAGAGATGGCTACACCTTC. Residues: CASNLVTGRDGYTF. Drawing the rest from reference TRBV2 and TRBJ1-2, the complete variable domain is EPEVTQTPSHQVTQMGQEVILRCVPISNHLYFYWYRQILGQKVEFLVSFYNNEISEKSEIFDDQFSVERPDGSNFTLKIRSTKLEDSAMYFCASNLVTGRDGYTFGSGTRLTVV.

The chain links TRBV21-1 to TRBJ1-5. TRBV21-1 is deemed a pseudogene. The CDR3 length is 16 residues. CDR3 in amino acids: CASSKARQDSNQPQHF. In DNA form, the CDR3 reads TGTGCCAGCAGCAAAGCTCGTCAGGATAGCAATCAGCCCCAGCATTTT.

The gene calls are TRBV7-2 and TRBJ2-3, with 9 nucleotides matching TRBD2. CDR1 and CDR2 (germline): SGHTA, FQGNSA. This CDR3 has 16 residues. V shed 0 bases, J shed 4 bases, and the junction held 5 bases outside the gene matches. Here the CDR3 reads CASSLASGRNADTQYF. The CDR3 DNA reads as TGTGCCAGCAGCTTAGCTAGCGGGAGAAACGCAGATACGCAGTATTTT.

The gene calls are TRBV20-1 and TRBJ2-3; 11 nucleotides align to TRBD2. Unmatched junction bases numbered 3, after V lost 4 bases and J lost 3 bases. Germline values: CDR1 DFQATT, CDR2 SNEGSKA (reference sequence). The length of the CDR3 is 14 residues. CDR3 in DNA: TGCAGTGCTATGACTAGCGGGATGACAGATACGCAGTATTTT. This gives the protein CSAMTSGMTDTQYF.

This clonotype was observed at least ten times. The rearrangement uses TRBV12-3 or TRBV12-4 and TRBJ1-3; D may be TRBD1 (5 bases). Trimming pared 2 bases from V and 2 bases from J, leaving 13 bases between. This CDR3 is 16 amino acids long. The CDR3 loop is CASSLLGPGAGNTIYF. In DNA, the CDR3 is TGTGCCAGCAGTTTATTAGGTCCGGGGGCTGGAAACACCATATATTTT.

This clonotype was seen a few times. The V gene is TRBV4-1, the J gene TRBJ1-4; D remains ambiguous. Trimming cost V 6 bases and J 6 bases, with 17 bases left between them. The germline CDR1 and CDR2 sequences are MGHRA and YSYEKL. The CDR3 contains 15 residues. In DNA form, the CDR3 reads TGCGCCAGCAGATATATAGGGATTGGAGATGAAAAACTGTTTTTT. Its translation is CASRYIGIGDEKLFF.

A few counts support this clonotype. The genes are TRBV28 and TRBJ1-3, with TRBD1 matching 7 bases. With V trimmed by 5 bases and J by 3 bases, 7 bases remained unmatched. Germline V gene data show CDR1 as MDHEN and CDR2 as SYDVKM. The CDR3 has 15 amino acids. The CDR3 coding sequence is TGTGCCAGCAGTCGACAGGGTGTCGGTGGAAACACCATATATTTT. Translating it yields CASSRQGVGGNTIYF.

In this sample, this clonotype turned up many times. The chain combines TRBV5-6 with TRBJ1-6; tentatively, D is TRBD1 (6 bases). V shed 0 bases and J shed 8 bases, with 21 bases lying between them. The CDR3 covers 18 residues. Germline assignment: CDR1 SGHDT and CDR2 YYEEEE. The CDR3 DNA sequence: TGTGCCAGCAGCTTGGCAGGGGATCCCCGGCAAGATTATTCACCCCTCCACTTT. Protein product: CASSLAGDPRQDYSPLHF.

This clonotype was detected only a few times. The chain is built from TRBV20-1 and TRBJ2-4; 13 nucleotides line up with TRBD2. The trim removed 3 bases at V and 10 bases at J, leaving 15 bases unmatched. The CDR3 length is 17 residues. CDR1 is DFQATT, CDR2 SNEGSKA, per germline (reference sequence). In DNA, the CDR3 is TGCAGTGCTAGCGTCCCACTCGGGGGACTAGCGGGACCTATTCAGTACTTC. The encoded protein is CSASVPLGGLAGPIQYF.

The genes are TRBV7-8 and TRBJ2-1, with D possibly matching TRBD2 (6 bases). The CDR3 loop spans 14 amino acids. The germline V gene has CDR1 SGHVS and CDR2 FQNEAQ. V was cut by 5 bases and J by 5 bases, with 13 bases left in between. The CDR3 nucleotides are TGTGCCAGCAGCCCCGCGGGGACCCACAATGAGCAGTTCTTC. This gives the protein CASSPAGTHNEQFF.

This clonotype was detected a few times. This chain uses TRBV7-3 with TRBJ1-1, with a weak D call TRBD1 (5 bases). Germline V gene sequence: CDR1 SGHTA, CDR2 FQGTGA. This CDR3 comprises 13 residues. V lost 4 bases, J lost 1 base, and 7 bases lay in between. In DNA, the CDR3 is TGTGCCAGCAGCTCTGGACAGAACACTGAAGCTTTCTTT. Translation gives CASSSGQNTEAFF.

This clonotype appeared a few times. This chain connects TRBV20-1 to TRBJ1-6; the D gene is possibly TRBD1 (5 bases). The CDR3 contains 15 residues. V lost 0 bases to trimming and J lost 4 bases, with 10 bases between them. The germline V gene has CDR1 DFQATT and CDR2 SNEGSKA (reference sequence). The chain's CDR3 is CSAREGGSYNSPLHF. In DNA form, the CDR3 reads TGCAGTGCTAGAGAGGGGGGTTCTTATAATTCACCCCTCCACTTT.

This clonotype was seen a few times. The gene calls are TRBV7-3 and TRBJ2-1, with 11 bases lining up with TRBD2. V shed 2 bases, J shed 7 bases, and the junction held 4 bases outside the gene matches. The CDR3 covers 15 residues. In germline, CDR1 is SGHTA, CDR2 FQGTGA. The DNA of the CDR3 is TGTGCCAGCAGCTTAGGACTAGCGGGTTTTAATGAGCAGTTCTTC. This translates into CASSLGLAGFNEQFF.

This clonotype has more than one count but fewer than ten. The CDR3 here is CASSSTGTEEKLFF. The DNA of the CDR3 is TGTGCCAGCAGCTCAACCGGGACAGAGGAAAAACTGTTTTTT. The chain employs TRBV7-9 and TRBJ1-4, with 7 positions matching TRBD1. CDR1 and CDR2 from the germline V gene are SEHNR and FQNEAQ (reference sequence). This CDR3 is built from 14 residues. Trimming cost V 4 bases and J 8 bases; bases outside gene matches: 7.

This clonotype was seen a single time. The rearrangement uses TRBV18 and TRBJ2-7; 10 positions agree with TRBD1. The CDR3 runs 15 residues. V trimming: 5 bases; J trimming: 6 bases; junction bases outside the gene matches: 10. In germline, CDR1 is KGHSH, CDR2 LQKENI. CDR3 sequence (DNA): TGTGCCAGCTCATACAGGACAGGGGGAAATGGCGAGCAGTACTTC. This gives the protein CASSYRTGGNGEQYF.

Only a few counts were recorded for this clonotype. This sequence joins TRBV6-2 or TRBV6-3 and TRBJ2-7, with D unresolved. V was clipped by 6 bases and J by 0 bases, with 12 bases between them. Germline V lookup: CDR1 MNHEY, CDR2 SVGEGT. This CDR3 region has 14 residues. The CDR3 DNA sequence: TGTGCCAGCAGCCGACTCCCAACCTCCTACGAGCAGTACGTC. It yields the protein CASSRLPTSYEQYV.

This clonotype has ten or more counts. CDR3 nucleotide sequence: TGTGCCAGCAGTTATTGGACAGACCCCCTCGAGCAGTACTTC. This gives the protein CASSYWTDPLEQYF. This chain links TRBV6-2 or TRBV6-3 with TRBJ2-7; tentative D call: TRBD1 (6 bases). In germline, CDR1 is MNHEY, CDR2 SVGEGT. This CDR3 comprises 14 residues. V shed 3 bases and J shed 6 bases, with 15 bases lying between them.

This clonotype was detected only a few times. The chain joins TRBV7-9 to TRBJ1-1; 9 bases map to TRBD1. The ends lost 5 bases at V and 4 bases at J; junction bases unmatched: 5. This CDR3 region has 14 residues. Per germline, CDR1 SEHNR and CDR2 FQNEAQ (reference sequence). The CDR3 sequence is CASSRGQGLTEAFF. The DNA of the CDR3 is TGTGCCAGCAGCCGGGGACAGGGCCTCACTGAAGCTTTCTTT.

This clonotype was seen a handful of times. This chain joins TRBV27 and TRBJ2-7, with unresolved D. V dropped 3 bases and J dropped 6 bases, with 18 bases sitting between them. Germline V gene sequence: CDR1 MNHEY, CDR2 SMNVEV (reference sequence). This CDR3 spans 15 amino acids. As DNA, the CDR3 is TGTGCCAGCAGTTTTCTTGGCGAGGTTAGGACCGAGCAGTACTTC. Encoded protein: CASSFLGEVRTEQYF.

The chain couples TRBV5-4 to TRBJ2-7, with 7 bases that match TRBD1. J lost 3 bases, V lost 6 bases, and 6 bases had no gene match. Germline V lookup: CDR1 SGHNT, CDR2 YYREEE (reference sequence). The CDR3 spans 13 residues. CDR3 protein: CASIKTGIYEQYV. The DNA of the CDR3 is TGTGCCAGCATAAAGACAGGGATCTACGAGCAGTACGTC.

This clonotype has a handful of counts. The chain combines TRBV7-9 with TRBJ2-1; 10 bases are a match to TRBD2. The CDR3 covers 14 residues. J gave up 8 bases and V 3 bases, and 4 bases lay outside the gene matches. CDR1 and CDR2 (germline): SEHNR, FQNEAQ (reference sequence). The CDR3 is CASSFSGRSHEQFF. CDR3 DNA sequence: TGTGCCAGCAGCTTTAGCGGGAGGTCCCATGAGCAGTTCTTC.

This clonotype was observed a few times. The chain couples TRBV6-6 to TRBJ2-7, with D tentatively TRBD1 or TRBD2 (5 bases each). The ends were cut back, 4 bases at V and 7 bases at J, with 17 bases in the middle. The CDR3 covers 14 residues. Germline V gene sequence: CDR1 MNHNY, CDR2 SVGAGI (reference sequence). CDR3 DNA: TGTGCCAGCAGTTCCGGGACCGCGACTTGGGAGCAGTACTTC. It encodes CASSSGTATWEQYF.

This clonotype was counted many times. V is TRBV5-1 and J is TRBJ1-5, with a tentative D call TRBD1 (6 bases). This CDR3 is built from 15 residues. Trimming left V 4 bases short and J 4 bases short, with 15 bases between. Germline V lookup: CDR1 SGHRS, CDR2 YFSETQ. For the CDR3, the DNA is TGCGCCAGCAGCCTGGACAGTCCCCGTAATCAGCCCCAGCATTTT. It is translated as CASSLDSPRNQPQHF.

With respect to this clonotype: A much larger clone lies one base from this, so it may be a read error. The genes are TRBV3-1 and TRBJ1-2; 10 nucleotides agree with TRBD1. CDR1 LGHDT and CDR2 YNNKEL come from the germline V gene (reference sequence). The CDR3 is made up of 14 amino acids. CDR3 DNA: TGTGCCAGCAGCCTAAAGACAGGGGGCGCCGGCTACGCCTTC. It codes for CASSLKTGGAGYAF.

The CDR3 spells CASSQTSGVTGTQYF. The CDR3 DNA sequence: TGTGCCAGCAGCCAGACTAGCGGGGTTACGGGGACCCAGTACTTC. The chain employs TRBV7-6 and TRBJ2-5; 11 nucleotides match TRBD2. Per germline, CDR1 SGHVS and CDR2 FNYEAQ. The CDR3 runs to 15 residues. V shed 5 bases and J 7 bases; nucleotides not matched to a gene: 9.

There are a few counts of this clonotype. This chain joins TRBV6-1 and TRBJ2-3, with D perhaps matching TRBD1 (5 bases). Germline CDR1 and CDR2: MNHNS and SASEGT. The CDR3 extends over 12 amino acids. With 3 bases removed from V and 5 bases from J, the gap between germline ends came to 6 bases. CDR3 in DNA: TGTGCCAGCAGTGATAGGGGAGATACGCAGTATTTT. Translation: CASSDRGDTQYF.

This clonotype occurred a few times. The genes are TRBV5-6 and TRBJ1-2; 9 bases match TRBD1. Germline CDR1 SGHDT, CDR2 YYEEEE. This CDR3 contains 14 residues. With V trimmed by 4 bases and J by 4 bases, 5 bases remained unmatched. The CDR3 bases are TGTGCCAGCAGCACGGGACAGGGACCCTATGGCTACACCTTC. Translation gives CASSTGQGPYGYTF.